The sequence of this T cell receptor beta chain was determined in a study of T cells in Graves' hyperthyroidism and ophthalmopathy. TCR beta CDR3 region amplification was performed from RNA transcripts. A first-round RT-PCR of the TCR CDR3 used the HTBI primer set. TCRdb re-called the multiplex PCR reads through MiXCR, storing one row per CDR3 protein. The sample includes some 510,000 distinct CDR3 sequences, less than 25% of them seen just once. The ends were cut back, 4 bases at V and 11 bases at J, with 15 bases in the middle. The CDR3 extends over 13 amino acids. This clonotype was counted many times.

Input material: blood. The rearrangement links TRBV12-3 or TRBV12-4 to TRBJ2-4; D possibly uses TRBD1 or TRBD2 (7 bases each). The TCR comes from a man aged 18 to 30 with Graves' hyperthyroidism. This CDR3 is CASSSRQGGVQYF. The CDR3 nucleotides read TGTGCCAGCAGTTCAAGACAGGGAGGGGTTCAGTACTTC.